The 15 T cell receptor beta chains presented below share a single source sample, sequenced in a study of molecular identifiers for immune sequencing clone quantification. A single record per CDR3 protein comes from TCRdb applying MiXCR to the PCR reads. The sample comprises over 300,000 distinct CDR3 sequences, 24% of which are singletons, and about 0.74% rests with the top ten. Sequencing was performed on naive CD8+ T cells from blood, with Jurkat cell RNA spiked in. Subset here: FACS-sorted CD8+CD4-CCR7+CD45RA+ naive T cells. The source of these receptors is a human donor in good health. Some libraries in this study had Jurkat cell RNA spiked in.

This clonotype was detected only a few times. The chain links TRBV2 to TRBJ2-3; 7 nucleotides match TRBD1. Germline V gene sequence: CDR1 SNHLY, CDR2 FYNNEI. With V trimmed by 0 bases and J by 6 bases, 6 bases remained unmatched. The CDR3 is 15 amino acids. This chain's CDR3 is CASSEAIGGWDTQYF. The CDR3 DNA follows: TGTGCCAGCAGTGAAGCCATAGGGGGCTGGGATACGCAGTATTTT.

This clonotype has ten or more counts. CDR3 sequence (DNA): TGCAGCGTTGTATCCTGGGGTTCGAACACTGAAGCTTTCTTT. The encoded protein is CSVVSWGSNTEAFF. The chain is built from TRBV29-1 and TRBJ1-1; no reliable D call. Germline V gives CDR1 SQVTM, CDR2 ANQGSEA. The ends were cut back, 4 bases at V and 1 base at J, with 13 bases in the middle. The CDR3 has 14 amino acids.

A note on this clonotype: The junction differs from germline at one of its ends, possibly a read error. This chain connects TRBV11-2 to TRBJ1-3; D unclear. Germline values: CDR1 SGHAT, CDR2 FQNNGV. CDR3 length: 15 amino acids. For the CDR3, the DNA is TGTGCCAGCAGCTCTTGGGCAGGCTCTGGAAACGCCATATATTTT. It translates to CASSSWAGSGNAIYF.

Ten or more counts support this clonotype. CDR3 region: CSVGGGTGEATEAFF. The CDR3 DNA reads as TGCAGCGTTGGTGGGGGGACAGGGGAAGCCACTGAAGCTTTCTTT. V and J are TRBV29-1 and TRBJ1-1, with 10 bases aligning to TRBD1. Trimming took 4 bases from V and 4 from J; bases not matched to a gene: 9. The CDR3 loop spans 15 amino acids. CDR1 is SQVTM and CDR2 is ANQGSEA in the germline V gene.

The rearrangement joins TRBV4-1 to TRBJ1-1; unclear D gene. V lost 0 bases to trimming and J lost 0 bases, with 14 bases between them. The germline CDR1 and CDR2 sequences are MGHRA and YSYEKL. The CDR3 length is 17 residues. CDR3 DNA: TGCGCCAGCAGCCAAGATCAATGGCGGGGAGTGAACACTGAAGCTTTCTTT. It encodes CASSQDQWRGVNTEAFF.

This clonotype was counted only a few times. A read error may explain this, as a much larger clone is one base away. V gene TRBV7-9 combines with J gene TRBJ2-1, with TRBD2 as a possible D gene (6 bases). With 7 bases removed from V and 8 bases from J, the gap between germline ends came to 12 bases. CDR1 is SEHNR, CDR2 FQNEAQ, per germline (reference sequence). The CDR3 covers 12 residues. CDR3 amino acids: CASISLAHEQFF. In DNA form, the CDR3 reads TGTGCCAGCATCTCTCTAGCGCATGAGCAGTTCTTC.

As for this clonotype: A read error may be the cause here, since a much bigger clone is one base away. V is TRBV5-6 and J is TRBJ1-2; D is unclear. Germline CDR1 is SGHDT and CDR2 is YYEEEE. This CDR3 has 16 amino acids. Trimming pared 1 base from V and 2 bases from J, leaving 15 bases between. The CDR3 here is CASSLSSGRENYGYTF. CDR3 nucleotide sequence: TGTGCCAGCAGCTTGTCCTCCGGACGGGAGAACTATGGCTACACCTTC.

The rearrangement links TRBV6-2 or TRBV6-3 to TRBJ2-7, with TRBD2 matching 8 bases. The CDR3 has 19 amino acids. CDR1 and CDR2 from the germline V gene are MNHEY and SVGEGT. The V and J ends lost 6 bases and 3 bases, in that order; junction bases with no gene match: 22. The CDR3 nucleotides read TGTGCCAGCAGACCCGGACTGGTGCTGGGACGGGGGGGAGTCTACGAGCAGTACTTC. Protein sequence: CASRPGLVLGRGGVYEQYF.

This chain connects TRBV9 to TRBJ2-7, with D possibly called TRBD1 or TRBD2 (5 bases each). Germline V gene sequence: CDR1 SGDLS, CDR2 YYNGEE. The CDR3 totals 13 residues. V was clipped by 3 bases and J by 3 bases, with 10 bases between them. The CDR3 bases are TGTGCCAGCAGCGGGGGGTACGACTACGAGCAGTACTTC. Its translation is CASSGGYDYEQYF.

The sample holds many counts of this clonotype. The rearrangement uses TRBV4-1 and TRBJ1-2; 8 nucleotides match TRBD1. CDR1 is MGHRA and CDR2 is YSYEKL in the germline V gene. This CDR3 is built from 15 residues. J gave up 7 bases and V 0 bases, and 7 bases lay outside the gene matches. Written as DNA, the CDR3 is TGCGCCAGCAGCCAAGATGAGGGACAGGTCACTGGCTACACCTTC. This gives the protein CASSQDEGQVTGYTF.

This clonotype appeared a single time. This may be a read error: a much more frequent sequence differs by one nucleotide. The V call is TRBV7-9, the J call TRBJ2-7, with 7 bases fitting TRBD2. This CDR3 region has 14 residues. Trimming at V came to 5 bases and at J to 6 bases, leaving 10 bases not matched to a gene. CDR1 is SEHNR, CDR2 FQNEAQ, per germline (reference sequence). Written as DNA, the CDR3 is TGTGCCAGCAGCCCGGGAGGTGGGCACTGCGAGCAGTACTTC. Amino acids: CASSPGGGHCEQYF.

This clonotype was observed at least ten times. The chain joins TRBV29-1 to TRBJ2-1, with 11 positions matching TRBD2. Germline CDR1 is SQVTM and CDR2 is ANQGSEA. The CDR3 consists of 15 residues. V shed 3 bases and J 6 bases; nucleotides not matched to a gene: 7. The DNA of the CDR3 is TGCAGCGTTGACACAGGCCTAGCGGGAGGCAATGAGCAGTTCTTC. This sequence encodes CSVDTGLAGGNEQFF.

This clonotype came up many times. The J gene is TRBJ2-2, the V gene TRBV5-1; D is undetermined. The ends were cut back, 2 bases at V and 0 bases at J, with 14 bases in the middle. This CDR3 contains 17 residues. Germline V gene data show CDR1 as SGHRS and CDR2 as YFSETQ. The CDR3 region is CASSLLGLLANTGELFF. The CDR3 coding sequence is TGCGCCAGCAGCTTATTGGGATTGCTAGCGAACACCGGGGAGCTGTTTTTT.

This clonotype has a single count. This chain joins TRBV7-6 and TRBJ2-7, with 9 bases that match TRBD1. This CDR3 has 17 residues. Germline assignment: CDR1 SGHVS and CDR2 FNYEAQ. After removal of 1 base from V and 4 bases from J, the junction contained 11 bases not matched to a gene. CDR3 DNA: TGTGCCAGCAGCTTAGGGTGGGGACAGGGCGTGGGATACGAGCAGTACTTC. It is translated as CASSLGWGQGVGYEQYF.

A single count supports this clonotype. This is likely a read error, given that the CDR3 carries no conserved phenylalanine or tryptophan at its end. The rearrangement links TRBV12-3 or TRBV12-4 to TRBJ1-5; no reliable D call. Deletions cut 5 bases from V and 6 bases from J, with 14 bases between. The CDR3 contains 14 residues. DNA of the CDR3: TGTGCCAGCAGTCCCGATGTTTTGGGTCAGCCCCAGCATTTA. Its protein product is CASSPDVLGQPQHL.